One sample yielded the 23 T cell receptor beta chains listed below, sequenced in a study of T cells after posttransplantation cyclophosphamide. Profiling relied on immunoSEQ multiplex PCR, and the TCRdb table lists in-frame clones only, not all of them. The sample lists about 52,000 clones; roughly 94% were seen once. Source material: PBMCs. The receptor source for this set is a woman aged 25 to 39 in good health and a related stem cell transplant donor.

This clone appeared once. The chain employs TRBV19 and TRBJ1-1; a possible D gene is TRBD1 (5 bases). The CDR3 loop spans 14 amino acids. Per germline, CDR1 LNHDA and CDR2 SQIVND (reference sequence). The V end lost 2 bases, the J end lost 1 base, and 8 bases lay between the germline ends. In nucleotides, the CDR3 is TGTGCCAGTAGTATACGGGGGACGAACACTGAAGCTTTCTTT. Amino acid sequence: CASSIRGTNTEAFF.

The CDR3 spells CASRRTGNTGELFF. CDR3 nucleotides: TGTGCCAGTAGGCGGACAGGGAACACCGGGGAGCTGTTTTTT. The rearrangement uses TRBV19 and TRBJ2-2, with TRBD1 identical over 7 bases. V trimming: 6 bases; J trimming: 1 base; junction bases outside the gene matches: 2. The CDR3 spans 14 residues. From germline, CDR1 is LNHDA and CDR2 SQIVND (reference sequence).

DNA of the CDR3: TGTGCCAGCAGCAGGGAATACGAGCAGTACTTC. Translated: CASSREYEQYF. The rearrangement links TRBV6-5 to TRBJ2-7; a weak D match, TRBD1 (5 bases). The length of the CDR3 is 11 residues. Trimming cost V 6 bases and J 4 bases, with 7 bases left between them. The germline CDR1 and CDR2 sequences are MNHEY and SVGAGI.

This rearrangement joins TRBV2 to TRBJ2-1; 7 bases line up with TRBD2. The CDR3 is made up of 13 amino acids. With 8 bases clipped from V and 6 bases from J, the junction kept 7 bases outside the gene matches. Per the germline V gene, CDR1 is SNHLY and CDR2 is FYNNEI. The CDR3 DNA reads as TGTGCCAGCTCTGGGGGGGGTGGCAATGAGCAGTTCTTC. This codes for CASSGGGGNEQFF.

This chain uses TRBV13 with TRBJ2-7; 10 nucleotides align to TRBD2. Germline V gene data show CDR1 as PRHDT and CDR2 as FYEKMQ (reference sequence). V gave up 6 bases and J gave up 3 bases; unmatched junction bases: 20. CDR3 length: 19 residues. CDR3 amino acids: CASSPSPISGGAHIYEQYF. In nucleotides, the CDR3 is TGTGCCAGCAGTCCTTCTCCTATCAGCGGGGGGGCACACATCTACGAGCAGTACTTC. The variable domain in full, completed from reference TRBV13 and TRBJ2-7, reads AAGVIQSPRHLIKEKRETATLKCYPIPRHDTVYWYQQGPGQDPQFLISFYEKMQSDKGSIPDRFSAQQFSDYHSELNMSSLELGDSALYFCASSPSPISGGAHIYEQYFGPGTRLTVT.

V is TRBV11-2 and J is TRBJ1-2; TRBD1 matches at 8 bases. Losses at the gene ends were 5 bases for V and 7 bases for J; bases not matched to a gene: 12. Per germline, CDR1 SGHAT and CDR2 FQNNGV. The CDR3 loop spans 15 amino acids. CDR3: CASSLVKTGAGGYTF. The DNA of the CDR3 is TGTGCCAGCAGCCTCGTTAAGACAGGGGCGGGTGGCTACACCTTC. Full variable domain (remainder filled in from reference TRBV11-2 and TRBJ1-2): EAGVAQSPRYKIIEKRQSVAFWCNPISGHATLYWYQQILGQGPKLLIQFQNNGVVDDSQLPKDRFSAERLKGVDSTLKIQPAKLEDSAVYLCASSLVKTGAGGYTFGSGTRLTVV.

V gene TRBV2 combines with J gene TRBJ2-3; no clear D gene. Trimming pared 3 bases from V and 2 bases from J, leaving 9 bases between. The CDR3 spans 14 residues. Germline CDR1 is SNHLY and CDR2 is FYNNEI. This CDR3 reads CASSDTPFTDTQYF. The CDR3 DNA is TGTGCCAGCAGTGACACTCCCTTCACAGATACGCAGTATTTT.

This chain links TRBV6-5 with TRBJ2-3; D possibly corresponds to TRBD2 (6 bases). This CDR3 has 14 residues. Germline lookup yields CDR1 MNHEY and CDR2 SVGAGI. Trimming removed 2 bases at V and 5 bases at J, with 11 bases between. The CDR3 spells CASSYGGTLDTQYF. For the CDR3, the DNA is TGTGCCAGCAGTTACGGCGGGACTTTAGATACGCAGTATTTT.

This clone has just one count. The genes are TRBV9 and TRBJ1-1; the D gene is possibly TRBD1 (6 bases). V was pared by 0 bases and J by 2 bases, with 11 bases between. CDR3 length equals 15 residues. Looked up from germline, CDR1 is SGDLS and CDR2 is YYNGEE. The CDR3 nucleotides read TGTGCCAGCAGCGTAGGCCCACAGGGAAACACTGAAGCTTTCTTT. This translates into CASSVGPQGNTEAFF.

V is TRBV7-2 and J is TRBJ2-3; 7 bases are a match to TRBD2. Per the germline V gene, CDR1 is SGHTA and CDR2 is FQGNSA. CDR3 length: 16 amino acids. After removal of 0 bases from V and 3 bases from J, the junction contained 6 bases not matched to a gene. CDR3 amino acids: CASSLAGGFRTDTQYF. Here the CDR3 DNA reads TGTGCCAGCAGCTTAGCGGGAGGGTTTAGGACAGATACGCAGTATTTT.

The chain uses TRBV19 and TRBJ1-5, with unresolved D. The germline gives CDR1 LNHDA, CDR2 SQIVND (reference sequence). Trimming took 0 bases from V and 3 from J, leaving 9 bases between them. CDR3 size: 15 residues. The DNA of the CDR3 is TGTGCCAGTAGTATAGATCTGGCCCTCAATCAGCCCCAGCATTTT. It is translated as CASSIDLALNQPQHF.

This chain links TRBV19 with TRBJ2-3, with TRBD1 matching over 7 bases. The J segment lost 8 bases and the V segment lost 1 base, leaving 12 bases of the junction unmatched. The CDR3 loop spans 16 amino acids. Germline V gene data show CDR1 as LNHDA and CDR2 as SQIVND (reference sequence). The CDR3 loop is CASSIVQGQFRSTQYF. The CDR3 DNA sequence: TGTGCCAGTAGTATAGTTCAGGGACAGTTTAGGTCTACGCAGTATTTT.

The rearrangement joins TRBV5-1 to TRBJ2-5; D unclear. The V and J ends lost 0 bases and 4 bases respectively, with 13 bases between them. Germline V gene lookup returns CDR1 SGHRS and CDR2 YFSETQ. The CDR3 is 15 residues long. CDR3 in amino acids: CASSLAPNSRETQYF. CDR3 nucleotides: TGCGCCAGCAGCTTGGCCCCCAACAGCAGAGAGACCCAGTACTTC.

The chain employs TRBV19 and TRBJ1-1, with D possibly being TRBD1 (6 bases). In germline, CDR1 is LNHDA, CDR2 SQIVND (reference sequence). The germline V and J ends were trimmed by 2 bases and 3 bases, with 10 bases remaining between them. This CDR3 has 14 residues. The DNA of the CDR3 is TGTGCCAGTAGTATACAGGGGTATTACACTGAAGCTTTCTTT. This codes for CASSIQGYYTEAFF.

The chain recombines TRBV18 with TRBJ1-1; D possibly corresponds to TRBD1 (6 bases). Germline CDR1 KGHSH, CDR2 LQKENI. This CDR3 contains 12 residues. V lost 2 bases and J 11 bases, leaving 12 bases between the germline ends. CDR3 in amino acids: CASSPEGVLAFF. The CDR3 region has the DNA TGTGCCAGCTCACCAGAGGGGGTGCTGGCTTTCTTT.

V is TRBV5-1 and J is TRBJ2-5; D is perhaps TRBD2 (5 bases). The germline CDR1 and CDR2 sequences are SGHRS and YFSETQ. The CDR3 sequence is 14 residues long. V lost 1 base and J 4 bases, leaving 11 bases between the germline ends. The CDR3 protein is CASSLQAVGETQYF. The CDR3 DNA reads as TGCGCCAGCAGCTTGCAAGCGGTGGGAGAGACCCAGTACTTC.

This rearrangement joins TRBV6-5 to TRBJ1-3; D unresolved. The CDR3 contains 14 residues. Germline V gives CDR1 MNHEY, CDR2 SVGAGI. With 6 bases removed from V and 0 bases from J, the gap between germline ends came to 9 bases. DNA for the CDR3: TGTGCCAGCAGCGAGGGAAGCTCTGGAAACACCATATATTTT. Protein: CASSEGSSGNTIYF.

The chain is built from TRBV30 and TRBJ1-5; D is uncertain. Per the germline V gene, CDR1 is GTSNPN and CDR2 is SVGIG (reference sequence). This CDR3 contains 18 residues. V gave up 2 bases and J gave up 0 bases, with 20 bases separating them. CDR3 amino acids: CAWSTPTIGLYSNQPQHF. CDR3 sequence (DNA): TGTGCCTGGAGTACCCCGACCATCGGACTATATAGCAATCAGCCCCAGCATTTT. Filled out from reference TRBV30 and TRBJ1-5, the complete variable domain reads SQTIHQWPATLVQPVGSPLSLECTVEGTSNPNLYWYRQAAGRGLQLLFYSVGIGQISSEVPQNLSASRPQDRQFILSSKKLLLSDSGFYLCAWSTPTIGLYSNQPQHFGDGTRLSIL.

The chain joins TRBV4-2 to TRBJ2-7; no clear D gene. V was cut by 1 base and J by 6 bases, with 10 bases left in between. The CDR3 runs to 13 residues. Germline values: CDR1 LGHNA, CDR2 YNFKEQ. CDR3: CASSQVLGGEQYF. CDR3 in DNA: TGTGCCAGCAGCCAAGTATTAGGCGGCGAGCAGTACTTC.

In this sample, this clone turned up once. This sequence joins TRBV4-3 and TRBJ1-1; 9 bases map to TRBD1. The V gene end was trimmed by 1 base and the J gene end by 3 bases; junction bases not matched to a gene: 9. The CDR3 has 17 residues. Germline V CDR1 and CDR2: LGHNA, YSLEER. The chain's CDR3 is CASSQVAFRTGDTEAFF. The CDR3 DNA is TGCGCCAGCAGCCAAGTAGCTTTTAGGACAGGGGACACTGAAGCTTTCTTT.

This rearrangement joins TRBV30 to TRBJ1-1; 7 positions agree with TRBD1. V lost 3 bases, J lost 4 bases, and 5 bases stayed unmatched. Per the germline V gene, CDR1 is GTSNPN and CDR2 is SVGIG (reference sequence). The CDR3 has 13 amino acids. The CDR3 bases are TGTGCCTGGAGGCCACAGGGGCCCACTGAAGCTTTCTTT. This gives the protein CAWRPQGPTEAFF.

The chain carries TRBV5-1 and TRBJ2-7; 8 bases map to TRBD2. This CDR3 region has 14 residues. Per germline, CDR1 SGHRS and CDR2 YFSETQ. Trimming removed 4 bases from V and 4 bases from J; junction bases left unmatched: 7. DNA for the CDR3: TGCGCCAGCAGCCCTGAGGGACTAGTTTACGAGCAGTACTTC. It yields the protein CASSPEGLVYEQYF. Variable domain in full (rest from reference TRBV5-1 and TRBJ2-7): KAGVTQTPRYLIKTRGQQVTLSCSPISGHRSVSWYQQTPGQGLQFLFEYFSETQRNKGNFPGRFSGRQFSNSRSEMNVSTLELGDSALYLCASSPEGLVYEQYFGPGTRLTVT.

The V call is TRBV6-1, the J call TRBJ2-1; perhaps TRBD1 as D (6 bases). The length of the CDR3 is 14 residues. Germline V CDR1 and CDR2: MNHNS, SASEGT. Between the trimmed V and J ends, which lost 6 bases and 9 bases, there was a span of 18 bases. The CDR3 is CASSHALGAAEQFF. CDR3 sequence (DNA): TGTGCCAGCAGCCACGCCTTGGGGGCTGCTGAGCAGTTCTTC.